The rows below give T cell receptor beta chains drawn from one sample of a study of T cells in narcolepsy. This table comes from immunoSEQ multiplex PCR, and its TCRdb copy is limited to in-frame clones, with some not included. The sample includes approximately 32,000 clones, roughly 87% seen only once; the top ten take roughly 0.89%. Sequencing was performed on CD45RA- memory CD4+ T cells from PBMCs. These receptors all stem from a human donor with narcolepsy. Each CDR3 is given with its conserved first and last residue. Clone sizes are given selectively: once, few, many, or a class where the clone is expanded.

clone_size: -
j_call: TRBJ1-1
v_call: TRBV6-6
cdr3_aa: CASRLDGNTEAFF

clone_size: -
j_call: TRBJ2-4
v_call: TRBV27
cdr3_aa: CASSLAQGGGQWIQYF

clone_size: -
j_call: TRBJ1-1
v_call: TRBV18
cdr3_aa: CASSRDVNTEAFF

clone_size: -
j_call: TRBJ1-1
v_call: TRBV7-3
cdr3_aa: CASSQGGGTEAFF

clone_size: -
j_call: TRBJ2-7
v_call: TRBV28
cdr3_aa: CASSPRPGQGSYEQYF

clone_size: -
j_call: TRBJ1-3
v_call: TRBV5-6
cdr3_aa: CASSWDRGTNTIYF

clone_size: -
j_call: TRBJ1-4
v_call: TRBV28
cdr3_aa: CASSSLWGRDREKLFF

clone_size: -
j_call: TRBJ2-2
v_call: TRBV6-6
cdr3_aa: CASSYRAGELFF

clone_size: -
j_call: TRBJ2-3
v_call: TRBV4-2
cdr3_aa: CASREDRMGTDTQYF

clone_size: -
j_call: TRBJ2-5
v_call: TRBV21-1
cdr3_aa: CASSKSKTQYF

clone_size: -
j_call: TRBJ1-1
v_call: TRBV7-2
cdr3_aa: CASTPYAVPVEAFF

clone_size: -
j_call: TRBJ2-7
v_call: TRBV5-1
cdr3_aa: CASSARAGISSYEQYF

clone_size: -
j_call: TRBJ2-7
v_call: TRBV30
cdr3_aa: CARSRGGEQYF

clone_size: -
j_call: TRBJ2-1
v_call: TRBV7-9
cdr3_aa: CASSLTGSTYNEQFF

clone_size: -
j_call: TRBJ1-2
v_call: TRBV28
cdr3_aa: CASSLRDNNYGYTF

clone_size: -
j_call: TRBJ2-7
v_call: TRBV6-1
cdr3_aa: CATHRGALPDEQYF

clone_size: -
j_call: TRBJ1-2
v_call: TRBV4-2
cdr3_aa: CASSQGEGTGTHLYGYTF

clone_size: -
j_call: TRBJ1-1
v_call: TRBV5-4
cdr3_aa: CASSSPTGSNTEAFF

clone_size: -
j_call: TRBJ2-1
v_call: TRBV5-4
cdr3_aa: CASTVDPGGNEQFF

clone_size: -
j_call: TRBJ1-1
v_call: TRBV28
cdr3_aa: CASSPRTGSGPEAFF

clone_size: -
j_call: TRBJ1-5
v_call: TRBV29-1
cdr3_aa: CSVGQKGTGPQHF

clone_size: -
j_call: TRBJ1-5
v_call: TRBV29-1
cdr3_aa: CSIGGGGNQPQHF

clone_size: -
j_call: TRBJ2-1
v_call: TRBV19
cdr3_aa: CASSKLASGTYNEQFF

clone_size: -
j_call: TRBJ2-1
v_call: TRBV15
cdr3_aa: CATSRGGNNVEQFF

clone_size: -
j_call: TRBJ2-1
v_call: TRBV4-3
cdr3_aa: CASSRGLAGVNEQFF

clone_size: -
j_call: TRBJ1-1
v_call: TRBV19
cdr3_aa: CASSIGAQRPTEAFF

clone_size: -
j_call: TRBJ2-6
v_call: TRBV10-3
cdr3_aa: CAIRDTLFSGANVLTF

clone_size: -
j_call: TRBJ1-2
v_call: TRBV28
cdr3_aa: CASSPALGGANYGYTF

clone_size: few
j_call: TRBJ1-3
v_call: TRBV7-8
cdr3_aa: CASSLLVSGNTIYF

clone_size: few
j_call: TRBJ1-3
v_call: TRBV19
cdr3_aa: CASSADDFATIYF

clone_size: -
j_call: TRBJ2-7
v_call: TRBV7-2
cdr3_aa: CASSLVISRGTGDGEQYF

clone_size: -
j_call: TRBJ1-5
v_call: TRBV6-6
cdr3_aa: CASSGQGAGQPQHF

clone_size: once
j_call: TRBJ1-1
v_call: TRBV18
cdr3_aa: CASSLDRKGTEAFF

clone_size: -
j_call: TRBJ1-1
v_call: TRBV5-5
cdr3_aa: CASSLSPARTEAFF

clone_size: -
j_call: TRBJ2-1
v_call: TRBV19
cdr3_aa: CASSPRGLAIDNEQFF

clone_size: -
j_call: TRBJ2-7
v_call: TRBV7-2
cdr3_aa: CASSQDSSGLLYEQYF

clone_size: -
j_call: TRBJ2-5
v_call: TRBV5-1
cdr3_aa: CASSPLRLAGEETQYF

clone_size: -
j_call: TRBJ2-3
v_call: TRBV9
cdr3_aa: CASSVEGGGPWDTQYF

clone_size: -
j_call: TRBJ1-1
v_call: TRBV4-2
cdr3_aa: CASSIQGRDTEAFF

clone_size: -
j_call: TRBJ1-2
v_call: TRBV2
cdr3_aa: CASRGNRGFAYGYTF

clone_size: -
j_call: TRBJ1-1
v_call: TRBV6-1
cdr3_aa: CASSVEGMNTEAFF

clone_size: -
j_call: TRBJ2-3
v_call: TRBV18
cdr3_aa: CASSPPGARDTQYF

clone_size: few
j_call: TRBJ2-6
v_call: TRBV28
cdr3_aa: CATAGTGTSGANVLTF

clone_size: once
j_call: TRBJ1-1
v_call: TRBV11-3
cdr3_aa: CASSTTGEAFF

clone_size: -
j_call: TRBJ2-7
v_call: TRBV9
cdr3_aa: CASSITSGLVLDEQYF

clone_size: -
j_call: TRBJ2-4
v_call: TRBV7-2
cdr3_aa: CASSSGGEDIQYF

clone_size: -
j_call: TRBJ1-1
v_call: TRBV7-2
cdr3_aa: CASSGGGRPEAFF

clone_size: -
j_call: TRBJ2-7
v_call: TRBV28
cdr3_aa: CASSQGTQAKSF

clone_size: -
j_call: TRBJ1-2
v_call: TRBV7-6
cdr3_aa: CASSLADRGHGYTF

clone_size: -
j_call: TRBJ2-7
v_call: TRBV15
cdr3_aa: CATSRDISEQYF

clone_size: -
j_call: TRBJ1-1
v_call: TRBV19
cdr3_aa: CASSPRNNGPNTEAFF

clone_size: -
j_call: TRBJ2-7
v_call: TRBV7-2
cdr3_aa: CASSLFTGGTYEQYF

clone_size: -
j_call: TRBJ2-7
v_call: TRBV30
cdr3_aa: CAWSAGQGWGEQYF

clone_size: -
j_call: TRBJ2-7
v_call: TRBV5-6
cdr3_aa: CASSHSYEQYF

clone_size: -
j_call: TRBJ1-1
v_call: TRBV20-1
cdr3_aa: CSASQEGQAFF

clone_size: -
j_call: TRBJ2-3
v_call: TRBV7-9
cdr3_aa: CASSLATGNTDTQYF

clone_size: once
j_call: TRBJ1-1
v_call: TRBV7-3
cdr3_aa: CASSSQGATEAFF

clone_size: -
j_call: TRBJ1-2
v_call: TRBV4-2
cdr3_aa: CASSQSPTGEENYGYTF